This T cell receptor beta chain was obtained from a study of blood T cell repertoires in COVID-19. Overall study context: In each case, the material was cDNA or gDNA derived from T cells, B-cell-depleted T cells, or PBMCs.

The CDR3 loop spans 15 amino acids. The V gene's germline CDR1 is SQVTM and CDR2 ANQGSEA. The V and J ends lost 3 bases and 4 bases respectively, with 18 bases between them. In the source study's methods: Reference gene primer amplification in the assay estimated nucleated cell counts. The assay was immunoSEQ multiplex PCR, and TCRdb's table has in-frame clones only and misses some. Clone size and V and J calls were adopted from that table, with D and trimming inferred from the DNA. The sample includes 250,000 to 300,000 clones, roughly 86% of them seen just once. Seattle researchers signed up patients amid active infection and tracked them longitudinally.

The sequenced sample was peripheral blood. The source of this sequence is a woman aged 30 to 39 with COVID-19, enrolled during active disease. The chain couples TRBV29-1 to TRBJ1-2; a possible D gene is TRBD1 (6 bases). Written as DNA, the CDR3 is TGCAGCGTTGACCTCGGAACAGGGTCGGTCTATGGCTACACCTTC. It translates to CSVDLGTGSVYGYTF.